Presented here are 8 T cell receptor beta chains from one specimen sequenced in a study of graft-versus-host responses after intestinal transplantation. Sequenced by immunoSEQ multiplex PCR; TCRdb stores in-frame clones only, minus some. The table shows 20,000 to 25,000 clones, with roughly 44% occurring only once. With around 200,000 irradiated, violet-dye-labeled stimulator cells, around 200,000 CFSE-labeled responder cells were plated. The source was alloreactive CD8+ T cells from a mixed lymphocyte reaction culture, collected before transplantation. Described subset: CFSE-low proliferating T cells sorted from approximately 6-day pre-transplant mixed lymphocyte reaction (GvH or HvG direction). Receptors were obtained from a human patient who was an organ donor for intestinal transplantation.

The rearrangement links TRBV30 to TRBJ2-1, with 9 bases fitting TRBD2. Germline lookup yields CDR1 GTSNPN and CDR2 SVGIG (reference sequence). J lost 9 bases, V lost 5 bases, and 8 bases had no gene match. The CDR3 totals 13 residues. This CDR3 is CAWGLSGRVEQFF. The CDR3 DNA sequence: TGTGCCTGGGGTCTTAGCGGGAGAGTTGAGCAGTTCTTC.

The CDR3: CASSYWTANTEAFF. CDR3 nucleotide sequence: TGTGCCAGCAGCTATTGGACGGCGAACACTGAAGCTTTCTTT. The gene calls are TRBV13 and TRBJ1-1, with D unclear. Trimming cost V 4 bases and J 1 base, with 10 bases left between them. The CDR3 sequence is 14 residues long. The V gene's germline CDR1 is PRHDT and CDR2 FYEKMQ (reference sequence).

This clone was recorded a few times. The chain couples TRBV4-1 to TRBJ2-5; D remains unclear. Trimming took off 1 base at V and 4 bases at J, with 4 bases between the two ends. This CDR3 comprises 12 residues. Germline V lookup: CDR1 MGHRA, CDR2 YSYEKL. The DNA for the CDR3 is TGCGCCAGCAGCCAAGGCGGAGAGACCCAGTACTTC. Its translation is CASSQGGETQYF.

The V gene is TRBV27, the J gene TRBJ2-1, with TRBD2 as a possible D gene (5 bases). Between the trimmed V and J ends, which lost 5 bases and 10 bases, there was a span of 12 bases. The CDR3 is 12 amino acids. The V gene's germline CDR1 is MNHEY and CDR2 SMNVEV (reference sequence). Here the CDR3 reads CASSQAEGEQFF. DNA for the CDR3: TGTGCCAGCAGTCAAGCGGAAGGGGAGCAGTTCTTC.

The gene calls are TRBV7-1 and TRBJ1-2; D remains ambiguous. TRBV7-1 is filed as an ORF, its function uncertain. The CDR3 has 12 amino acids. V dropped 4 bases and J dropped 3 bases, with 6 bases sitting between them. The CDR3 region is CASSLGHYGYTF. The CDR3 region has the DNA TGTGCCAGCAGCTTAGGACACTATGGCTACACCTTC.

Comments on this clone: Other DNA sequences within the sample encode an identical CDR3. The gene calls are TRBV27 and TRBJ2-7; 7 nucleotides agree with TRBD1. The trim removed 4 bases at V and 6 bases at J, leaving 0 bases unmatched. This CDR3 is built from 11 residues. Germline lookup yields CDR1 MNHEY and CDR2 SMNVEV (reference sequence). CDR3 in DNA: TGTGCCAGCAGTTCAGGGGGCGAGCAGTACTTC. It translates to CASSSGGEQYF.

The sample holds a few counts of this clone. J is TRBJ2-7 and V is TRBV19; TRBD1 might be the D (5 bases). The V end lost 3 bases, the J end lost 1 base, and 10 bases lay between the germline ends. This CDR3 contains 14 residues. The germline V gene encodes CDR1 LNHDA and CDR2 SQIVND (reference sequence). CDR3 sequence: CASSIQDTSYEQYF. In nucleotides, the CDR3 is TGTGCCAGTAGTATTCAGGACACTTCCTACGAGCAGTACTTC.

This clone was seen more than once but under ten times. The chain carries TRBV11-2 and TRBJ1-1; 7 nucleotides agree with TRBD1. The ends lost 5 bases at V and 7 bases at J; junction bases unmatched: 4. Germline values: CDR1 SGHAT, CDR2 FQNNGV. This CDR3 has 12 amino acids. CDR3 residues: CASSLGTVEAFF. The CDR3, as DNA: TGTGCCAGCAGCCTCGGGACAGTTGAAGCTTTCTTT.